This TCR beta chain is drawn from a study of T cells in narcolepsy. On the study more broadly: Donors had narcolepsy type 1 or type 2, or were healthy controls.

Some clones are missing from TCRdb's copy, which holds only in-frame ones; the method was immunoSEQ multiplex PCR. This sample has 9,500 to 12,000 clones; 94% occur once, and the top ten carry about 1.1%. Deletions cut 0 bases from V and 2 bases from J, with 14 bases between. The CDR3 consists of 16 residues. Germline V CDR1 and CDR2: SGHRS, YFSETQ. General observations from the study: HCRT-specific and TRIB2-specific autoreactive clonotypes appeared among same-patient CSF and blood CD4+ clonotypes. No autoreactive T cell clone sequences appeared in some memory CD4+ repertoires. Reportedly, autoreactive clonotypes were serially detected in patients' blood but not controls'.

As to this clone: Its target is not known.

The sequenced sample was CD45RA- memory CD4+ T cells from PBMCs. The sequence came from a human donor with narcolepsy. The chain combines TRBV5-1 with TRBJ1-1; D gene ambiguous. CDR3 sequence (DNA): TGCGCCAGCAGCTTGGCCGCGGGAGGTCTCAACACTGAAGCTTTCTTT. Translation gives CASSLAAGGLNTEAFF. Using reference TRBV5-1 and TRBJ1-1 for the parts outside the CDR3, the full variable domain is KAGVTQTPRYLIKTRGQQVTLSCSPISGHRSVSWYQQTPGQGLQFLFEYFSETQRNKGNFPGRFSGRQFSNSRSEMNVSTLELGDSALYLCASSLAAGGLNTEAFFGQGTRLTVV.